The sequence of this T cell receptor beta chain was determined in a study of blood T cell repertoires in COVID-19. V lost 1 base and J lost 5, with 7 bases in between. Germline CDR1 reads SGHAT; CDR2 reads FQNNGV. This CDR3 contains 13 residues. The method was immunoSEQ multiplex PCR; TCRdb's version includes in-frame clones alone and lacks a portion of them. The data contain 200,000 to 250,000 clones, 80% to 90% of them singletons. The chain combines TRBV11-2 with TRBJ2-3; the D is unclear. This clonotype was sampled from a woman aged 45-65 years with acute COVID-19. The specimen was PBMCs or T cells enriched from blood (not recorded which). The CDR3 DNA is TGTGCCAGCAGCTTAGGTTCGGGAGATACGCAGTATTTT. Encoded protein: CASSLGSGDTQYF.